These 20 T cell receptor beta chains were sequenced from one sample in a study of cytomegalovirus exposure and HLA in healthy donors. The PCR contained 60 Vbeta and 13 Jbeta primers. The assay was immunoSEQ multiplex PCR, and TCRdb's table has in-frame clones only and misses some. The data hold 150,000 to 200,000 clones, with 77% observed a single time. The source material was PBMCs. These receptor sequences come from a woman aged 25 to 39 in good health and CMV-seronegative.

This clone has only a few counts. The rearrangement links TRBV21-1 to TRBJ2-3; the table's D call TRBD2 went unverified against the DNA. TRBV21-1 is described as a pseudogene. This CDR3 contains 15 residues. For the CDR3, the DNA is TGTGCCAGCAGCTCGCCTAGCGGGGGGATAGATACGCAGTATTTT. Amino acid sequence: CASSSPSGGIDTQYF.

The V call is TRBV2, the J call TRBJ2-1; 7 bases map to TRBD1. The length of the CDR3 is 11 residues. V trimming: 10 bases; J trimming: 8 bases; junction bases outside the gene matches: 5. CDR1 and CDR2 from the germline V gene are SNHLY and FYNNEI. The CDR3 loop reads CAKTGFHEQFF. CDR3 sequence (DNA): TGTGCCAAGACAGGGTTCCATGAGCAGTTCTTC.

The V and J genes are TRBV19 and TRBJ2-3, with D maybe TRBD1 (6 bases). Trimming removed 4 bases at V and 3 bases at J, with 20 bases between. Germline-derived CDR1 and CDR2 are LNHDA and SQIVND (reference sequence). The CDR3 is 17 amino acids. CDR3 loop: CASSRTRTGSTTDTQYF. CDR3 in DNA: TGTGCCAGTAGTAGAACGAGAACAGGGTCCACTACAGATACGCAGTATTTT.

The chain employs TRBV7-2 and TRBJ1-1; tentative D call: TRBD1 (6 bases). Germline V gives CDR1 SGHTA, CDR2 FQGNSA. V was trimmed by 4 bases and J by 1 base, leaving 10 bases between them. CDR3 length equals 14 residues. The DNA of the CDR3 is TGTGCCAGCAGCTATGACAGGACGAACACTGAAGCTTTCTTT. As protein: CASSYDRTNTEAFF.

This clone was seen a few times. The J gene is TRBJ1-1, the V gene TRBV19; 8 bases match TRBD1. V trimming: 5 bases; J trimming: 3 bases; junction bases outside the gene matches: 8. The CDR3 covers 15 residues. Germline V CDR1 and CDR2: LNHDA, SQIVND (reference sequence). This CDR3 reads CASSPRNRGDTEAFF. The CDR3 nucleotides read TGTGCCAGTAGTCCTCGTAACAGGGGGGACACTGAAGCTTTCTTT.

The V gene is TRBV4-1, the J gene TRBJ2-3; D ambiguous. Germline assignment: CDR1 MGHRA and CDR2 YSYEKL. The CDR3 covers 16 residues. V was clipped by 1 base and J by 0 bases, with 11 bases between them. As DNA, the CDR3 is TGCGCCAGCAGCCAAGGCCCGGCGACTAGCACAGATACGCAGTATTTT. Translating it yields CASSQGPATSTDTQYF.

The genes are TRBV15 and TRBJ2-2; TRBD1 aligns across 7 bases. Germline V gene sequence: CDR1 LNHNV, CDR2 YYDKDF (reference sequence). There are 16 residues in the CDR3. Trimming took 1 base from V and 2 from J; bases not matched to a gene: 4. DNA of the CDR3: TGTGCCACCAGCAGAGCCTCAGGGGGTAACACCGGGGAGCTGTTTTTT. Residues: CATSRASGGNTGELFF.

The chain uses TRBV7-2 and TRBJ1-3; unclear D gene. V shed 2 bases and J shed 0 bases, with 8 bases lying between them. Germline V gene lookup returns CDR1 SGHTA and CDR2 FQGNSA. The CDR3 spans 15 residues. The CDR3 sequence is CASSLSQVSGNTIYF. CDR3 sequence (DNA): TGTGCCAGCAGCTTATCCCAGGTCTCTGGAAACACCATATATTTT. The whole variable domain, remainder taken from reference TRBV7-2 and TRBJ1-3, is GAGVSQSPSNKVTEKGKDVELRCDPISGHTALYWYRQSLGQGLEFLIYFQGNSAPDKSGLPSDRFSAERTGGSVSTLTIQRTQQEDSAVYLCASSLSQVSGNTIYFGEGSWLTVV.

This chain uses TRBV6-1 with TRBJ1-1; TRBD1 aligns across 9 bases. The germline V gene encodes CDR1 MNHNS and CDR2 SASEGT. The CDR3 runs 15 residues. Trimming cost V 7 bases and J 4 bases; bases outside gene matches: 10. The CDR3 DNA sequence: TGTGCCAGCACTCCTAGTGGGACAGGGATCACTGAAGCTTTCTTT. Residues: CASTPSGTGITEAFF.

The chain is built from TRBV5-4 and TRBJ2-7, with TRBD1 matching over 11 bases. Looked up from germline, CDR1 is SGHNT and CDR2 is YYREEE (reference sequence). Trimming removed 6 bases from V and 7 bases from J; junction bases left unmatched: 9. CDR3 size: 14 residues. The CDR3 DNA follows: TGTGCCAGCAACTCCGGACAGGGGGCGGAGGAGCAGTACTTC. Its protein product is CASNSGQGAEEQYF.

This chain joins TRBV27 and TRBJ2-7; D perhaps matches TRBD1 (5 bases). V was pared by 2 bases and J by 2 bases, with 16 bases between. Germline V gene data show CDR1 as MNHEY and CDR2 as SMNVEV (reference sequence). This CDR3 contains 16 residues. This chain's CDR3 is CASSLRWTNHAYEQYF. Here the CDR3 DNA reads TGTGCCAGCAGTTTAAGATGGACAAATCACGCCTACGAGCAGTACTTC.

V usage is TRBV9 and J usage is TRBJ1-1, with TRBD1 as a possible D gene (5 bases). V was pared by 1 base and J by 7 bases, with 11 bases between. The CDR3 is 13 amino acids. Looked up from germline, CDR1 is SGDLS and CDR2 is YYNGEE. The CDR3 DNA sequence: TGTGCCAGCAGCGTACAGGGTAGAGGTGAAGCTTTCTTT. Protein sequence: CASSVQGRGEAFF.

This rearrangement joins TRBV19 to TRBJ1-5; 7 nucleotides agree with TRBD1. There are 17 residues in the CDR3. J lost 0 bases, V lost 4 bases, and 9 bases had no gene match. From germline, CDR1 is LNHDA and CDR2 SQIVND (reference sequence). CDR3 bases: TGTGCCAGTAGTACCCGACAGGGCTGGAATAGCAATCAGCCCCAGCATTTT. This translates into CASSTRQGWNSNQPQHF.

The rearrangement uses TRBV11-2 and TRBJ2-7; TRBD2 aligns across 12 bases. V lost 3 bases to trimming and J lost 6 bases; unmatched junction nucleotides: 12. Looked up from germline, CDR1 is SGHAT and CDR2 is FQNNGV. This CDR3 contains 17 residues. The CDR3 region has the DNA TGTGCCAGCAGCTTCGGGCTAGCGGGAGGGCAAAGTACCGAGCAGTACTTC. It encodes CASSFGLAGGQSTEQYF.

This chain joins TRBV7-9 and TRBJ2-7; TRBD2 agrees at 14 bases. The CDR3 runs 16 residues. V gave up 5 bases and J gave up 4 bases; unmatched junction bases: 7. Germline V gene sequence: CDR1 SEHNR, CDR2 FQNEAQ (reference sequence). CDR3 protein: CASSHPRLAGGYEQYF. As DNA, the CDR3 is TGTGCCAGCAGCCACCCCAGACTAGCGGGAGGGTACGAGCAGTACTTC.

The rearrangement joins TRBV28 to TRBJ2-1, with TRBD1 as a possible D gene (6 bases). CDR3 size: 14 residues. CDR1 and CDR2 (germline): MDHEN, SYDVKM. The V gene lost 3 bases and the J gene lost 5 bases, with 11 bases spanning the gap. The CDR3 DNA reads TGTGCCAGCAGTTTTTTTCAGGGGAACAATGAGCAGTTCTTC. It codes for CASSFFQGNNEQFF.

V usage is TRBV9 and J usage is TRBJ2-7; possibly TRBD1 for D (6 bases). This CDR3 contains 13 residues. The germline V gene has CDR1 SGDLS and CDR2 YYNGEE. V was pared by 3 bases and J by 3 bases, with 10 bases between. The CDR3 loop is CASSGTVGYEQYF. The CDR3 DNA reads TGTGCCAGCAGCGGGACAGTCGGCTACGAGCAGTACTTC.

The chain recombines TRBV11-3 with TRBJ1-5, with TRBD1 identical over 7 bases. CDR3 size: 14 residues. Germline CDR1 SGHNT, CDR2 YENEEA. Trimming at V came to 3 bases and at J to 4 bases, leaving 3 bases not matched to a gene. CDR3 bases: TGTGCCAGCAGCTTCCGGGACAGTAATCAGCCCCAGCATTTT. This sequence encodes CASSFRDSNQPQHF.

This clone was seen a handful of times. The J gene is TRBJ2-1, the V gene TRBV5-1; 9 bases agree with TRBD1. V lost 0 bases to trimming and J lost 6 bases; unmatched junction nucleotides: 4. CDR3 size: 15 residues. Germline V lookup: CDR1 SGHRS, CDR2 YFSETQ. CDR3 sequence: CASSLGQGGTNEQFF. The DNA of the CDR3 is TGCGCCAGCAGCTTGGGACAGGGGGGTACCAATGAGCAGTTCTTC.

This chain links TRBV11-3 with TRBJ2-1; a weak D match, TRBD1 (5 bases). V was clipped by 5 bases and J by 5 bases, with 19 bases between them. This CDR3 region has 16 residues. Germline CDR1 SGHNT, CDR2 YENEEA. The CDR3 sequence is CASSAQQVGIDNEQFF. CDR3 nucleotides: TGTGCCAGCAGCGCCCAACAGGTTGGTATCGACAATGAGCAGTTCTTC.